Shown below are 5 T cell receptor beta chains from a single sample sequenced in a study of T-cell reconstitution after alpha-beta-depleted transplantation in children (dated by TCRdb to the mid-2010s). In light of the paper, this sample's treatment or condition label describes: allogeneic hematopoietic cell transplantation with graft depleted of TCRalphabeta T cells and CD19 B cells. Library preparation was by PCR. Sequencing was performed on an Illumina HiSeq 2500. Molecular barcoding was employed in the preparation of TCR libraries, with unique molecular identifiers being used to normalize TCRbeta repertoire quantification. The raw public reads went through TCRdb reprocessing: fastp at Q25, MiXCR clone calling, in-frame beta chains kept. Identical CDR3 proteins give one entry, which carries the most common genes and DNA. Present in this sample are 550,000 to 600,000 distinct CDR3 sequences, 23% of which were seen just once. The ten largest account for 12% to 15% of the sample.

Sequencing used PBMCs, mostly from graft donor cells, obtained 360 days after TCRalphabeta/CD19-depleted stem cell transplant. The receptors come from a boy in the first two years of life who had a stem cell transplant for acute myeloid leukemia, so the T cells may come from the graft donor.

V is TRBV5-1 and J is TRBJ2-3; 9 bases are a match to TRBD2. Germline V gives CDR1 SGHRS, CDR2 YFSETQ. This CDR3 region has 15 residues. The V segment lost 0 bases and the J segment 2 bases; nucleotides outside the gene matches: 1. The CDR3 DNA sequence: TGCGCCAGCAGCTTGGCTAGCGGGGTCACAGATACGCAGTATTTT. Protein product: CASSLASGVTDTQYF.

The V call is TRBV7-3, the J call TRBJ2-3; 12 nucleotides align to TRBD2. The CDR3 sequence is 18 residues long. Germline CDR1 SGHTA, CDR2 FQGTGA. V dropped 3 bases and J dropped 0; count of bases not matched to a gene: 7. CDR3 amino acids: CASSLLTSGGFSTDTQYF. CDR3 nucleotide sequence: TGTGCCAGCAGCTTGCTCACTAGCGGGGGGTTCAGCACAGATACGCAGTATTTT.

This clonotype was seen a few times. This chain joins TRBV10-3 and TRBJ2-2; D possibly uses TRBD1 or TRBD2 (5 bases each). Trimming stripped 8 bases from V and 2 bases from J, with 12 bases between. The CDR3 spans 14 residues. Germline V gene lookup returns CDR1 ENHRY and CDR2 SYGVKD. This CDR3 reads CAIPSGGNTGELFF. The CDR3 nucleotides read TGTGCCATCCCTAGTGGGGGAAACACCGGGGAGCTGTTTTTT.

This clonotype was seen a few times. The chain's CDR3 is CSVGLRLQETQYF. As DNA, the CDR3 is TGCAGCGTTGGGTTAAGGCTCCAAGAGACCCAGTACTTC. This sequence joins TRBV29-1 and TRBJ2-5; no clear D gene. The CDR3 covers 13 residues. Trimming cost V 4 bases and J 1 base, with 10 bases left between them. Germline CDR1 reads SQVTM; CDR2 reads ANQGSEA.

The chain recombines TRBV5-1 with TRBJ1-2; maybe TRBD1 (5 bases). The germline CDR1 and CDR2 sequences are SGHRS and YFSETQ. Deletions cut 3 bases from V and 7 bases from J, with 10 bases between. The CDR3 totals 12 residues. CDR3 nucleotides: TGCGCCAGCAGCTCGCAGGGAGGTGGCTACACCTTC. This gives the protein CASSSQGGGYTF.